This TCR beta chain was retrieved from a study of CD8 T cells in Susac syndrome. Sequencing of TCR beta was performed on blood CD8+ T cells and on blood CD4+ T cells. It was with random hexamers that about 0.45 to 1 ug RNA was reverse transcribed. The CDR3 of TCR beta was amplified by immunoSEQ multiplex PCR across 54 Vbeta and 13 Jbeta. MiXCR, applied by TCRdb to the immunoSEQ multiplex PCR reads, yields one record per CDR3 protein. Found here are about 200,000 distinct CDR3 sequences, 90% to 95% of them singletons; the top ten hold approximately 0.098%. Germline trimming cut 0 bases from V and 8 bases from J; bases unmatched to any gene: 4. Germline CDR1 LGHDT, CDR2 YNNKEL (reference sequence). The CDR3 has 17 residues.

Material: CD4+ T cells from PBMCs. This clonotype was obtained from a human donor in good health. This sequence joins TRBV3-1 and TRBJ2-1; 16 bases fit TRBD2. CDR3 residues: CASSQDGTSGGAYEQFF. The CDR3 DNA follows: TGTGCCAGCAGCCAAGATGGGACTAGCGGGGGGGCATATGAGCAGTTCTTC.